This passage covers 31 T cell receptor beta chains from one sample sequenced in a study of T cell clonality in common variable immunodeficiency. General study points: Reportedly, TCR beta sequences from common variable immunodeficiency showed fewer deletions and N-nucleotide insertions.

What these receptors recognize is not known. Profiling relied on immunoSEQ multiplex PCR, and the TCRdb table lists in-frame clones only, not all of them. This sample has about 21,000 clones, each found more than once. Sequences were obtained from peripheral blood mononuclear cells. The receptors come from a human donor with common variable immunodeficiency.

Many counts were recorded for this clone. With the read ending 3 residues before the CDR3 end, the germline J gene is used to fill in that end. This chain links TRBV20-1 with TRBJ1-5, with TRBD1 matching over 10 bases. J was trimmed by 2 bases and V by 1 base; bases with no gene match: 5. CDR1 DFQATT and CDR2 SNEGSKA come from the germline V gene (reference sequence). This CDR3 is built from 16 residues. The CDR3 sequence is CSARATGGWGNQPQHF. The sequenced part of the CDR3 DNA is TGCAGTGCTAGAGCGACAGGGGGCTGGGGCAATCAGCCC.

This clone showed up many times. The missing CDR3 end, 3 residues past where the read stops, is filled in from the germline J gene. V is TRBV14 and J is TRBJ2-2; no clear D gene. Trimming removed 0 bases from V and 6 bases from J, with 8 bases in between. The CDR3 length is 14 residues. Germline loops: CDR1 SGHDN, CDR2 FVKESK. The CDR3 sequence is CASSQEWAAGELFF. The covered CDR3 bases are TGTGCCAGCAGCCAAGAGTGGGCAGCCGGGGAG.

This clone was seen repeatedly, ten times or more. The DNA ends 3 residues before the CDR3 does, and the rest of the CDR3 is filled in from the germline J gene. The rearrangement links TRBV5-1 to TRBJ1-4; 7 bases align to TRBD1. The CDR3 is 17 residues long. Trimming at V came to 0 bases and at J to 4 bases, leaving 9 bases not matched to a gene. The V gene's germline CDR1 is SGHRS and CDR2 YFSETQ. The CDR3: CASSLAGGDRRNEKLFF. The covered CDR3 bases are TGCGCCAGCAGCTTGGCCGGAGGGGACAGACGTAATGAAAAA. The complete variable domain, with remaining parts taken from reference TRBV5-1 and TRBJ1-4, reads KAGVTQTPRYLIKTRGQQVTLSCSPISGHRSVSWYQQTPGQGLQFLFEYFSETQRNKGNFPGRFSGRQFSNSRSEMNVSTLELGDSALYLCASSLAGGDRRNEKLFFGSGTQLSVL.

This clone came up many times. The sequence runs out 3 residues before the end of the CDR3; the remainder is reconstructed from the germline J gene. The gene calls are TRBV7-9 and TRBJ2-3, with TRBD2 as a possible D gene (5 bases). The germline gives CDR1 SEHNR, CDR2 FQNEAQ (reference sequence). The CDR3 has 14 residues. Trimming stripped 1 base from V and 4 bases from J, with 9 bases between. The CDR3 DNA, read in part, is TGTGCCAGCAGCTTAGGAGTGCGGGCAGATACG. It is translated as CASSLGVRADT. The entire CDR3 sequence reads CASSLGVRADTQYF.

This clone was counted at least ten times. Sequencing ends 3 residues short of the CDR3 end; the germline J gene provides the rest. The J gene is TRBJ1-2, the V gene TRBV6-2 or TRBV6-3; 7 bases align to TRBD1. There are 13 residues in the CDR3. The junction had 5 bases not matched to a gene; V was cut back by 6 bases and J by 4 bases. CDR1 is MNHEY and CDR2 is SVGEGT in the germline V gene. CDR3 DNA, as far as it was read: TGTGCCAGCAGCTCAGGACAGGTCTATGGC. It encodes CASSSGQVYG. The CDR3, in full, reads CASSSGQVYGYTF.

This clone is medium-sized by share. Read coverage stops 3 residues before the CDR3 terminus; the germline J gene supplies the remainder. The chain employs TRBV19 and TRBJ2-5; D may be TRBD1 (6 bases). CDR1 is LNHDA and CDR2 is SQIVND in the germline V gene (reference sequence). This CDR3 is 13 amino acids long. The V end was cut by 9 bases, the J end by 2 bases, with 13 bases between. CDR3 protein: CARRTRGQETQYF. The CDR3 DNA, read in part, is TGTGCCAGACGAACTAGGGGGCAAGAGACC.

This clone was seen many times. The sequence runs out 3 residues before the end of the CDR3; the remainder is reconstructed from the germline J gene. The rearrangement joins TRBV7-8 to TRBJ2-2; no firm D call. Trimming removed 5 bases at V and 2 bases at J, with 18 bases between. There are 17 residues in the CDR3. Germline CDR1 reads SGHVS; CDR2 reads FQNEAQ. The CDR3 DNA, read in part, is TGTGCCAGCAGCGAATTACCCAGAGCACTAAACACCGGGGAG. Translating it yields CASSELPRALNTGE. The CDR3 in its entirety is CASSELPRALNTGELFF.

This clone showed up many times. The CDR3 sequence: CASTTLVPGPGGEQFF. CDR3 DNA, as far as it was read: TGTGCCAGCACCACCCTTGTACCAGGGCCCGGGGGTGAG. This rearrangement joins TRBV7-6 to TRBJ2-1; weak D call: TRBD2 (6 bases). The sequenced fragment ends 3 residues before the CDR3 boundary, so the rest is inferred from the germline J gene. This CDR3 region has 16 residues. V lost 7 bases to trimming and J lost 9 bases, with 25 bases between them. Germline lookup yields CDR1 SGHVS and CDR2 FNYEAQ.

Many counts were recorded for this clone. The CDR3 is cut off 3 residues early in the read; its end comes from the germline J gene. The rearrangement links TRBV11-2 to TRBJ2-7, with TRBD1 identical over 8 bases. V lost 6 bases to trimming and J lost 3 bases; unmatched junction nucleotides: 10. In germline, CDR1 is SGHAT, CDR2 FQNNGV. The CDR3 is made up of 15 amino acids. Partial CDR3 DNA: TGTGCCAGCAGTTTGACTGGGACAGGCCTCTACGAG. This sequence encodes CASSLTGTGLYE. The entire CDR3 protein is CASSLTGTGLYEQYF.

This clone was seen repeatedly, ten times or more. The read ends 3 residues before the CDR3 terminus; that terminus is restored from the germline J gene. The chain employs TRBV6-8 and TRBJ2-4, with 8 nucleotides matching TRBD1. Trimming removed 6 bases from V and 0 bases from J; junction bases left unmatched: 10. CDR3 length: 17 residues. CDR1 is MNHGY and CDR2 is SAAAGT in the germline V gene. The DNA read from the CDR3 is TGTGCCAGCAGCCCACGGACAGGGCTAGTAGCCAAAAACATT. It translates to CASSPRTGLVAKNI. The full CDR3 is CASSPRTGLVAKNIQYF.

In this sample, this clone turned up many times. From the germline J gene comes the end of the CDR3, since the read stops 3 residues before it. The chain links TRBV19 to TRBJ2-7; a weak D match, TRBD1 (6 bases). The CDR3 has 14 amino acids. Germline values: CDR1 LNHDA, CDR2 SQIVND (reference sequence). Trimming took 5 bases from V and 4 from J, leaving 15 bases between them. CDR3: CASSVQGNQYEQYF. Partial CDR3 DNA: TGTGCCAGTAGTGTACAGGGTAATCAGTACGAG.

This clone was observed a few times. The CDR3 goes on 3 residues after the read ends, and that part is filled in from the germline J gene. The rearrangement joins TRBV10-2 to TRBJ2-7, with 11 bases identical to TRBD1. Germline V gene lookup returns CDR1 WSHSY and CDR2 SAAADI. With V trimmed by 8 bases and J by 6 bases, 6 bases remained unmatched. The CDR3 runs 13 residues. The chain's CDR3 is CASPDRGRVEQYF. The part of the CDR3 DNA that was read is TGCGCCAGCCCGGACAGGGGGCGCGTCGAG.

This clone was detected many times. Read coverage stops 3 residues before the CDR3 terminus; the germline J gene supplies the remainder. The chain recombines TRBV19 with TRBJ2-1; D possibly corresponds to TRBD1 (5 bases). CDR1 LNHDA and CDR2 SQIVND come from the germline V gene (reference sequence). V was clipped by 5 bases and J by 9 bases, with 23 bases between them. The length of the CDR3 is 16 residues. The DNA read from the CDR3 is TGTGCCAGTAGTTCCCAGACCGTGGGGCCTGGAAGTGAG. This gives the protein CASSSQTVGPGSE. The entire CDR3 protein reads CASSSQTVGPGSEQFF.

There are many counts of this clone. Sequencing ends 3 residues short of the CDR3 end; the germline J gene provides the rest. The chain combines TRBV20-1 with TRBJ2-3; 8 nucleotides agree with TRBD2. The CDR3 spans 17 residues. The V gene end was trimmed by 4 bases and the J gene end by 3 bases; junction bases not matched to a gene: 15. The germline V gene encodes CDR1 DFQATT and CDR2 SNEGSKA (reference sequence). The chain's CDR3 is CSAIWAGGLGRTDTQYF. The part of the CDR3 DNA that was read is TGCAGTGCTATTTGGGCGGGGGGCTTAGGGCGGACAGATACG.

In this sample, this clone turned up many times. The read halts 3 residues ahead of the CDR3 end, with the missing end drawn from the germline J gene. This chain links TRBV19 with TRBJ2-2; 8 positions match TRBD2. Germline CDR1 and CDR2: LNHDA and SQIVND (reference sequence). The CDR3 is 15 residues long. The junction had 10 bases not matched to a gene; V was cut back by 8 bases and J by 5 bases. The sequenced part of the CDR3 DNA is TGTGCCAGTGCCCTTAACGGGGGGGTAACCGGGGAG. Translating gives CASALNGGVTGE. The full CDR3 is CASALNGGVTGELFF.

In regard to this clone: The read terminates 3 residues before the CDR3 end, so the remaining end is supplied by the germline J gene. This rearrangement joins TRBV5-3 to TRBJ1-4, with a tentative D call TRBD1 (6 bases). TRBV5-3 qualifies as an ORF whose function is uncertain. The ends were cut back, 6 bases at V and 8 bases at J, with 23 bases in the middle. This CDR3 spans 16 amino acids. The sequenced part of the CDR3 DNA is TGTGCCAGAACGGGGGGCCGTAACGGACAACTCGAAAAA. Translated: CARTGGRNGQLEK. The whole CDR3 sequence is CARTGGRNGQLEKLFF.

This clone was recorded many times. CDR3 DNA, as far as it was read: TGTGCCAGCAGTCTAGCACACGGAGGGAACACTGAA. Its protein product is CASSLAHGGNTE. The CDR3 in its entirety is CASSLAHGGNTEAFF. The chain is built from TRBV4-2 and TRBJ1-1; D uncertain. With the read ending 3 residues before the CDR3 end, the germline J gene is used to fill in that end. Trimming removed 6 bases from V and 1 base from J, with 15 bases in between. The CDR3 contains 15 residues. Germline loops: CDR1 LGHNA, CDR2 YNFKEQ.

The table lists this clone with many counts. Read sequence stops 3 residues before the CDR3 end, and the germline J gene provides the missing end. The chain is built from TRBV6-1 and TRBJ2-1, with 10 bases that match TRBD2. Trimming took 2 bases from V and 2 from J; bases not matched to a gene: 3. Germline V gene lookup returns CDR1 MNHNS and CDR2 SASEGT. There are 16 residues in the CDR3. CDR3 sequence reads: CASSENTSGAYNEQFF. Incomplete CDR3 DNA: TGTGCCAGCAGTGAAAATACTAGCGGGGCCTACAATGAG.

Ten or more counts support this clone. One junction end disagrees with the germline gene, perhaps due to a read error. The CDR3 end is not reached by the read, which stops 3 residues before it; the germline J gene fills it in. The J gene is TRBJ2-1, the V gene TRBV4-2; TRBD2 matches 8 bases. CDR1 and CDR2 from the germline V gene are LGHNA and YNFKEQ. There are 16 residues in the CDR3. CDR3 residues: CASSQERRGASDEQFF. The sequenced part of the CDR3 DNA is TGCGCCAGCAGCCAAGAAAGGCGGGGGGCTTCGGATGAG.

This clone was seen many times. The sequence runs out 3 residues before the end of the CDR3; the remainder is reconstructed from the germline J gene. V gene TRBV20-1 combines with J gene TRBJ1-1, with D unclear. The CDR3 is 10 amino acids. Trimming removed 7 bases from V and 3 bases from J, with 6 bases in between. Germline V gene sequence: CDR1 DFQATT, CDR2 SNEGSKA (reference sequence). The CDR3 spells CSVADTEAFF. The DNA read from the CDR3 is TGCAGTGTCGCGGACACTGAA.

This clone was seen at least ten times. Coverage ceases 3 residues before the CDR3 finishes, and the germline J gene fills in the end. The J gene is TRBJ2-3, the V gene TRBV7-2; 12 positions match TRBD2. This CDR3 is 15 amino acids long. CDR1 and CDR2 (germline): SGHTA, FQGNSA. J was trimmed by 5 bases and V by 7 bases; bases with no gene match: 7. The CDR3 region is CASNPGLAGIDTQYF. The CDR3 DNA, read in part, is TGTGCCAGCAACCCCGGACTAGCGGGGATAGATACG. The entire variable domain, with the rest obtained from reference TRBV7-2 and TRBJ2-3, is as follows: GAGVSQSPSNKVTEKGKDVELRCDPISGHTALYWYRQSLGQGLEFLIYFQGNSAPDKSGLPSDRFSAERTGGSVSTLTIQRTQQEDSAVYLCASNPGLAGIDTQYFGPGTRLTVL.

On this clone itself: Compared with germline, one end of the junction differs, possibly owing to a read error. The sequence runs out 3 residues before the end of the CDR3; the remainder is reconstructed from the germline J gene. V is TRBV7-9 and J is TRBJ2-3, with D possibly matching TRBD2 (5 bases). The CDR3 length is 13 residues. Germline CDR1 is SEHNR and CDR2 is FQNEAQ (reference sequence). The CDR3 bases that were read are TGTTCCAGCAGCCGAGCGGGCACAGATACG. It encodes CSSSRAGTDT. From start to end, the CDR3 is CSSSRAGTDTQYF.

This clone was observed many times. The CDR3 region is CASSERASEIETQYF. CDR3 DNA (partial): TGCGCCAGCAGTGAAAGGGCTAGCGAAATAGAGACC. The chain is built from TRBV10-2 and TRBJ2-5; D perhaps matches TRBD2 (6 bases). The sequenced fragment ends 3 residues before the CDR3 boundary, so the rest is inferred from the germline J gene. Germline V gives CDR1 WSHSY, CDR2 SAAADI. Trimming left V 3 bases short and J 4 bases short, with 15 bases between. The CDR3 loop spans 15 amino acids.

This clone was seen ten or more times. Partial CDR3 DNA: TGTGCCAGCAGTGGACAGACAGATACG. As protein: CASSGQTDT. The full CDR3 is CASSGQTDTQYF. The chain employs TRBV2 and TRBJ2-3, with a possible D match to TRBD1 (5 bases). The CDR3 end lies 3 residues beyond the end of the read and is filled in from the germline J gene. The CDR3 covers 12 residues. V was cut by 4 bases and J by 3 bases, with 5 bases left in between. Germline-derived CDR1 and CDR2 are SNHLY and FYNNEI.

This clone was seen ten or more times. Incomplete CDR3 DNA: TGCGCCAGCAGCCGGGACAGGGGGATCTACGAG. Translating it yields CASSRDRGIYE. The complete CDR3 protein is CASSRDRGIYEQYF. The chain couples TRBV5-1 to TRBJ2-7; 11 bases are shared with TRBD1. The read stops 3 residues short of the end of the CDR3; the missing end is completed from the germline J gene. V trimming: 4 bases; J trimming: 3 bases; junction bases outside the gene matches: 3. The CDR3 sequence is 14 residues long. Germline V CDR1 and CDR2: SGHRS, YFSETQ.

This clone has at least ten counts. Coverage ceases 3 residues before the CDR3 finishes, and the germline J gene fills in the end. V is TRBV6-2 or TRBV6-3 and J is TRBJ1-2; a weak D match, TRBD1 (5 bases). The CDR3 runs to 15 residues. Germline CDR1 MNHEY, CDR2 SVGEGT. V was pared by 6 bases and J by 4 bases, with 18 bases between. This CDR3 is CASSRGPLGGYGYTF. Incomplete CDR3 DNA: TGTGCCAGCAGCCGAGGACCGCTGGGGGGCTATGGC.

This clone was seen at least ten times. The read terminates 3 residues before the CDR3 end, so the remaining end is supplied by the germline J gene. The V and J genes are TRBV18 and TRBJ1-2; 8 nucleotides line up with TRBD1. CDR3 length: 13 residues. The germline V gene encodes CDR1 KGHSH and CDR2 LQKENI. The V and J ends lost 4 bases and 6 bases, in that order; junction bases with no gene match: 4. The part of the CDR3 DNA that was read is TGTGCCAGCTCACGAGGACAGGGAAATGGC. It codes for CASSRGQGNG. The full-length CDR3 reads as CASSRGQGNGYTF. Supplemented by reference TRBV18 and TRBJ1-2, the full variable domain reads NAGVMQNPRHLVRRRGQEARLRCSPMKGHSHVYWYRQLPEEGLKFMVYLQKENIIDESGMPKERFSAEFPKEGPSILRIQQVVRGDSAAYFCASSRGQGNGYTFGSGTRLTVV.

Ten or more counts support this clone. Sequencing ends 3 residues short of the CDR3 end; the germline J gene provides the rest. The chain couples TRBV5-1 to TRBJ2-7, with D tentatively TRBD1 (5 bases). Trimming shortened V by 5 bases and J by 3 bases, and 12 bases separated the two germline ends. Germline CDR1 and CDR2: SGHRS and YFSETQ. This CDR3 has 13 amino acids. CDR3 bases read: TGCGCCAGCAGAGAAACAGGTATCTACGAG. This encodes CASRETGIYE. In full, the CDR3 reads CASRETGIYEQYF.

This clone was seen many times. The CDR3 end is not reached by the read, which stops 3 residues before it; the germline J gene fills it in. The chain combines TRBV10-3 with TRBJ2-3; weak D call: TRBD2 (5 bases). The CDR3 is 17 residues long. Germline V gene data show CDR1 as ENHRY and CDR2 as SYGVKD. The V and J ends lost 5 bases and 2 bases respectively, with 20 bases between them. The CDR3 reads CAISSSDWEPNTDTQYF. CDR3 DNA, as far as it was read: TGTGCCATCAGTTCCTCGGACTGGGAACCCAACACAGATACG.

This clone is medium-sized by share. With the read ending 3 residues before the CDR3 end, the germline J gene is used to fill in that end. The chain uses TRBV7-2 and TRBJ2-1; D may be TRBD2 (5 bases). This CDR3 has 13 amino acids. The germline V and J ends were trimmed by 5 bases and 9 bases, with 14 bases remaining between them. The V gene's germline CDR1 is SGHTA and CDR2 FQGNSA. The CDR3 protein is CASSQSNEGEQFF. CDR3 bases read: TGTGCCAGCAGCCAATCCAACGAGGGTGAG.

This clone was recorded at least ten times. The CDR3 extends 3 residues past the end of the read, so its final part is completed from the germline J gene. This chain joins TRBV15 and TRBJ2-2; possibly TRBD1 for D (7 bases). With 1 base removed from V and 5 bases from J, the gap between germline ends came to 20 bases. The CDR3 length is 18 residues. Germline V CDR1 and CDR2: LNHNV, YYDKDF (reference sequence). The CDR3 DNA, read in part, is TGTGCCACCAGCAGAGGTTTGGCTGCGGGACAGCGGACCGGGGAG. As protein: CATSRGLAAGQRTGE. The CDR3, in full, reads CATSRGLAAGQRTGELFF.